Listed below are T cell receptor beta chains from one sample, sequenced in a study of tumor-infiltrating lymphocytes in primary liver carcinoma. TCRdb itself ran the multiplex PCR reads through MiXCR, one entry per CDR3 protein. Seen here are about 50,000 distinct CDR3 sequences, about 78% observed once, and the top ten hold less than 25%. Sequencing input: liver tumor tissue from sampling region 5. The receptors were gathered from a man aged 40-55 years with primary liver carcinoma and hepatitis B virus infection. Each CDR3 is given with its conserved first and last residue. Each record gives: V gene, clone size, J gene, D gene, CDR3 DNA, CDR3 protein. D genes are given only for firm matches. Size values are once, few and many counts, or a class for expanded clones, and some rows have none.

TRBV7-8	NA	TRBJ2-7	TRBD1	TGTGCCAGCAGCTTAGCCGGGGACAGGGCCCACGAGGAGCACTTC	CASSLAGDRAHEEHF
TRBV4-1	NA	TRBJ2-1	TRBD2	TGCGCCAGCAGCCAAGAATGGGGAGGGAACAATGAGCAGTTCTTC	CASSQEWGGNNEQFF
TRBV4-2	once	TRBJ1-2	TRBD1	TGTGCCACCAGCCAACCCGGACAGGGGTTTTCGGATGGCTGCACCTTC	CATSQPGQGFSDGCTF
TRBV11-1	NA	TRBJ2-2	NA	TGCGCCGGCAGCTATACAGGACCTTTCTCAGGGGAGCTGTTTTTT	CAGSYTGPFSGELFF
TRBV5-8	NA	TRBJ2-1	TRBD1	TGTGCAAGCAGCTTGGGGACAGGGAACAATGTGCAGTTCTTC	CASSLGTGNNVQFF
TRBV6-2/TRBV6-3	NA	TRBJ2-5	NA	TGTGCCGGCAGTTCCCACCCTCTGGACCTCCTGTACCAAGAGACACAGTACTTC	CAGSSHPLDLLYQETQYF
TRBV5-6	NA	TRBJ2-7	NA	TGTGCCAGTAGTCGGACATGGATCGGGTCCTACGAGCTGTACTTC	CASSRTWIGSYELYF
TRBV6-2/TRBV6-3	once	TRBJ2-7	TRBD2	TGTGCCAGCTCCACTCCGACTAGCGGACGGTACGAGCAGTACTTC	CASSTPTSGRYEQYF
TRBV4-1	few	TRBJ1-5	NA	TGCGCCAGCAGCCCCTCATTAAGCAATCAGCCCCAGCATTTT	CASSPSLSNQPQHF
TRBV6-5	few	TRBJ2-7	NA	TGTGCCAGCAACCGACAGGGAGGCCACGAGGAGTACTTC	CASNRQGGHEEYF
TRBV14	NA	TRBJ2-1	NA	TGTGCCGGCAGCCAAAATCTCGACACCAGTTTGCAGTTCTTC	CAGSQNLDTSLQFF
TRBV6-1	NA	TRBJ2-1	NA	TGTGCCCGCTGGTCCGAGAGGGCCGTCAATGAGAAATTCTTC	CARWSERAVNEKFF
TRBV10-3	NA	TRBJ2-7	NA	TGTGCCATCAGTGTGCCGGGGAACCACGAGCAGTACTTC	CAISVPGNHEQYF
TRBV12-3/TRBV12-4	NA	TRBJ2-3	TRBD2	TGTGCCAGCAGTCTAGCGGGAAGGGAGGGAAATACGCAGTATTTT	CASSLAGREGNTQYF
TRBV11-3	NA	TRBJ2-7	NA	TGTGCCAGTAGCTTCCATTGGCCCGGACTACAGTACTTC	CASSFHWPGLQYF
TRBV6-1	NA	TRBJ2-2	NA	TGTGCCAACAGTGGGTTAGCGATCACCGGGGAGTTGTTTTTT	CANSGLAITGELFF
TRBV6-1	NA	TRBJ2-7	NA	TGTGCCAGCACCCCACGATCGGGTCGGGGCTCCTACGAGCAGTACTTC	CASTPRSGRGSYEQYF
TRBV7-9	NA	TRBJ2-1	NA	TGTGCCAGCAGCTCAGGGGGGCGGGACAAAGAGCAGTTCTTC	CASSSGGRDKEQFF
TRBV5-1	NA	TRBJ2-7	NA	TGCGCCAGCATTACATCCGGGGGACGGTCCTACGAGCAGTACTTC	CASITSGGRSYEQYF
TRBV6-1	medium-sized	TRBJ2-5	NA	TGTGCCAGCAGTGTAAGGGGTGCAGAGACCCAGTACTTC	CASSVRGAETQYF
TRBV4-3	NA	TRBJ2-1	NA	TGCGCCAACAGCCAAGATCCCTACTCAGAATACAATACGCAGTTCTTC	CANSQDPYSEYNTQFF
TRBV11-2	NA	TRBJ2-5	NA	TGCACCAGCAGCTTATACAGGGATAGGGAGACCCAGTACTTC	CTSSLYRDRETQYF
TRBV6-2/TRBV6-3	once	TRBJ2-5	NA	TGTGCCAGCAGTTCCCACCCTCTGGACCTCCTGCACCAAGAGACCCAATACTTC	CASSSHPLDLLHQETQYF
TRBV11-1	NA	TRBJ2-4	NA	TGTGCCAGCAACTTTCCCGTGACTGGCGGGACCAAAAACATTCAATACTTC	CASNFPVTGGTKNIQYF